Presented here are 26 T cell receptor beta chains from one specimen sequenced in a study of control samples from healthy donors and cancer patients. Sequencing was performed with immunoSEQ multiplex PCR; in TCRdb, only in-frame clones are kept and a portion is missing. The profile shows 230,000 or so clones, about 95% of them singletons. The sample comprised blood. The receptors were sampled from a man in his fifties or sixties in good health.

This clone was found once. The gene calls are TRBV13 and TRBJ1-3, with D maybe TRBD1 (5 bases). This CDR3 region has 16 residues. Germline V gene data show CDR1 as PRHDT and CDR2 as FYEKMQ (reference sequence). V lost 5 bases, J lost 9 bases, and 23 bases lay in between. The CDR3 region is CASSPGGTHGVGTIYF. CDR3 DNA: TGTGCCAGCAGCCCCGGAGGGACCCATGGAGTGGGCACCATATATTTT. The whole variable domain, remainder taken from reference TRBV13 and TRBJ1-3, is AAGVIQSPRHLIKEKRETATLKCYPIPRHDTVYWYQQGPGQDPQFLISFYEKMQSDKGSIPDRFSAQQFSDYHSELNMSSLELGDSALYFCASSPGGTHGVGTIYFGEGSWLTVV.

This chain links TRBV29-1 with TRBJ2-5; TRBD1 aligns across 8 bases. CDR3 length: 14 amino acids. Germline CDR1 SQVTM, CDR2 ANQGSEA. Losses at the gene ends were 3 bases for V and 5 bases for J; bases not matched to a gene: 8. In nucleotides, the CDR3 is TGCAGCGTTGACCGCACAGGGGGAAGGGAGACCCAGTACTTC. It specifies CSVDRTGGRETQYF. Full variable domain (missing parts from reference TRBV29-1 and TRBJ2-5): SAVISQKPSRDICQRGTSLTIQCQVDSQVTMMFWYRQQPGQSLTLIATANQGSEATYESGFVIDKFPISRPNLTFSTLTVSNMSPEDSSIYLCSVDRTGGRETQYFGPGTRLLVL.

V is TRBV20-1 and J is TRBJ1-2; D is unclear. V dropped 3 bases and J dropped 8 bases, with 10 bases sitting between them. Per the germline V gene, CDR1 is DFQATT and CDR2 is SNEGSKA (reference sequence). This CDR3 is built from 11 residues. CDR3: CSARFAGGYTF. The DNA of the CDR3 is TGCAGTGCTAGGTTCGCGGGCGGCTACACCTTC.

CDR3 loop: CASMGGYQETQYF. The DNA of the CDR3 is TGTGCCAGCATGGGGGGATACCAAGAGACCCAGTACTTC. V gene TRBV19 combines with J gene TRBJ2-5; D is possibly TRBD2 (6 bases). V was clipped by 9 bases and J by 0 bases, with 11 bases between them. The CDR3 has 13 amino acids. Germline V gene lookup returns CDR1 LNHDA and CDR2 SQIVND (reference sequence).

CDR3 nucleotides: TGTGCCAGCAGTGTTACGCAGGGAAGACAGCCCCAGCATTTT. Translating it yields CASSVTQGRQPQHF. The rearrangement uses TRBV2 and TRBJ1-5; TRBD1 might be the D (5 bases). The V end was cut by 4 bases, the J end by 7 bases, with 14 bases between. The CDR3 totals 14 residues. Germline lookup yields CDR1 SNHLY and CDR2 FYNNEI.

This chain links TRBV19 with TRBJ2-1, with TRBD2 identical over 8 bases. Trimming removed 5 bases from V and 0 bases from J; junction bases left unmatched: 3. CDR1 and CDR2 (germline): LNHDA, SQIVND (reference sequence). This CDR3 region has 15 residues. The CDR3 loop is CASSLLAVSYNEQFF. The CDR3 DNA is TGTGCCAGTAGTCTACTAGCGGTCTCCTACAATGAGCAGTTCTTC.

The rearrangement uses TRBV19 and TRBJ2-5; TRBD2 agrees at 10 bases. The ends lost 5 bases at V and 1 base at J; junction bases unmatched: 4. Per germline, CDR1 LNHDA and CDR2 SQIVND (reference sequence). The CDR3 has 15 amino acids. CDR3 nucleotides: TGTGCCAGTAGTTCTAGCGGGGGCCCCCAAGAGACCCAGTACTTC. Its translation is CASSSSGGPQETQYF. Filled out from reference TRBV19 and TRBJ2-5, the complete variable domain reads DGGITQSPKYLFRKEGQNVTLSCEQNLNHDAMYWYRQDPGQGLRLIYYSQIVNDFQKGDIAEGYSVSREKKESFPLTVTSAQKNPTAFYLCASSSSGGPQETQYFGPGTRLLVL.

The rearrangement joins TRBV3-1 (or the pseudogene TRBV3-2) to TRBJ2-3; D not resolved. The CDR3 spans 13 residues. Trimming shortened V by 2 bases and J by 4 bases, and 7 bases separated the two germline ends. Germline CDR1 reads LGHDT; CDR2 reads YNNKEL (reference sequence). CDR3 nucleotides: TGTGCCAGCAGCCAACGGACGGCAGATACGCAGTATTTT. It yields the protein CASSQRTADTQYF.

V is TRBV28 and J is TRBJ1-5; D gene unclear. V gave up 4 bases and J gave up 6 bases, with 10 bases separating them. The germline V gene encodes CDR1 MDHEN and CDR2 SYDVKM. The CDR3 has 13 amino acids. This chain's CDR3 is CASSSAEIQPQHF. The DNA of the CDR3 is TGTGCCAGCAGTTCCGCCGAAATTCAGCCCCAGCATTTT. Supplemented by reference TRBV28 and TRBJ1-5, the full variable domain reads DVKVTQSSRYLVKRTGEKVFLECVQDMDHENMFWYRQDPGLGLRLIYFSYDVKMKEKGDIPEGYSVSREKKERFSLILESASTNQTSMYLCASSSAEIQPQHFGDGTRLSIL.

The V and J genes are TRBV7-9 and TRBJ1-4; D possibly corresponds to TRBD1 (6 bases). The CDR3 has 12 residues. Trimming stripped 5 bases from V and 7 bases from J, with 8 bases between. Germline V gene lookup returns CDR1 SEHNR and CDR2 FQNEAQ (reference sequence). CDR3 in DNA: TGTGCCAGCAGCCCACAGGGTGAAAAACTGTTTTTT. Amino acids: CASSPQGEKLFF.

The chain joins TRBV15 to TRBJ2-6; TRBD1 or TRBD2 may be the D gene (5 bases each). Deletions cut 5 bases from V and 13 bases from J, with 15 bases between. This CDR3 has 13 amino acids. Germline V gene data show CDR1 as LNHNV and CDR2 as YYDKDF (reference sequence). CDR3 loop: CATSLGRGRVLTF. CDR3 bases: TGTGCCACCAGCCTGGGACGGGGTCGAGTCCTGACTTTC.

The J gene is TRBJ2-6, the V gene TRBV18; D is undetermined. The CDR3 runs 17 residues. Germline CDR1 is KGHSH and CDR2 is LQKENI. V was pared by 4 bases and J by 0 bases, with 13 bases between. For the CDR3, the DNA is TGTGCCAGCTCACGATGGACGGATAGCTCTGGGGCCAACGTCCTGACTTTC. It translates to CASSRWTDSSGANVLTF.

The CDR3 DNA follows: TGTGCCAGCTCAACTTACCCACAGGGGACAGATACGCAGTATTTT. Protein product: CASSTYPQGTDTQYF. The chain carries TRBV18 and TRBJ2-3, with 7 bases that match TRBD1. CDR3 length: 15 residues. The germline V gene has CDR1 KGHSH and CDR2 LQKENI. V gave up 5 bases and J gave up 3 bases; unmatched junction bases: 8.

The chain combines TRBV19 with TRBJ1-1; D gene unclear. CDR3 length: 13 residues. Per the germline V gene, CDR1 is LNHDA and CDR2 is SQIVND (reference sequence). The V gene lost 1 base and the J gene lost 0 bases, with 3 bases spanning the gap. The CDR3 is CASSIGVNTEAFF. The CDR3 DNA is TGTGCCAGTAGTATAGGGGTGAACACTGAAGCTTTCTTT.

This rearrangement joins TRBV7-9 to TRBJ2-5; TRBD1 matches 7 bases. The junction had 4 bases not matched to a gene; V was cut back by 5 bases and J by 1 base. Per the germline V gene, CDR1 is SEHNR and CDR2 is FQNEAQ (reference sequence). The CDR3 is 14 residues long. The DNA for the CDR3 is TGTGCCAGCAGCGCTCGACAGGGCCAAGAGACCCAGTACTTC. As protein: CASSARQGQETQYF.

This chain joins TRBV12-3 or TRBV12-4 and TRBJ1-4; D remains unclear. With 6 bases removed from V and 8 bases from J, the gap between germline ends came to 10 bases. This CDR3 comprises 12 residues. The CDR3 sequence: CASRQLYEKLFF. The CDR3 region has the DNA TGTGCCAGCAGACAGTTATACGAAAAACTGTTTTTT.

This clone was picked up one time. This chain joins TRBV5-4 and TRBJ1-2; D remains unclear. The CDR3 is 12 amino acids. The V and J ends lost 7 bases and 3 bases respectively, with 10 bases between them. The germline V gene has CDR1 SGHNT and CDR2 YYREEE (reference sequence). In DNA, the CDR3 is TGTGCCAGCTCTCCCTCATACTATGGCTACACCTTC. It is translated as CASSPSYYGYTF.

This clone came up once. The J gene is TRBJ1-6, the V gene TRBV5-1; D ambiguous. With 0 bases removed from V and 11 bases from J, the gap between germline ends came to 6 bases. CDR1 is SGHRS and CDR2 is YFSETQ in the germline V gene. This CDR3 has 12 residues. The CDR3 loop reads CASSLEYAPLHF. The CDR3 DNA sequence: TGCGCCAGCAGCTTGGAATATGCACCCCTCCACTTT. The full variable domain, its missing parts supplied by reference TRBV5-1 and TRBJ1-6, is KAGVTQTPRYLIKTRGQQVTLSCSPISGHRSVSWYQQTPGQGLQFLFEYFSETQRNKGNFPGRFSGRQFSNSRSEMNVSTLELGDSALYLCASSLEYAPLHFGNGTRLTVT.

This clone has a single count. The chain carries TRBV9 and TRBJ2-7; D not resolved. Trimming removed 1 base from V and 3 bases from J, with 8 bases in between. The germline gives CDR1 SGDLS, CDR2 YYNGEE. This CDR3 comprises 13 residues. The DNA of the CDR3 is TGTGCCAGCAGCGTATTACGGGTCTACGAGCAGTACTTC. It translates to CASSVLRVYEQYF.

The gene calls are TRBV4-1 and TRBJ1-1; D gene unclear. From germline, CDR1 is MGHRA and CDR2 YSYEKL. The CDR3 runs 16 residues. The germline V and J ends were trimmed by 5 bases and 0 bases, with 16 bases remaining between them. The CDR3 coding sequence is TGCGCCAGCAGCTCAAGGAGAGGACCCCTGAACACTGAAGCTTTCTTT. This codes for CASSSRRGPLNTEAFF.

This chain links TRBV2 with TRBJ2-3; D remains unclear. The germline V and J ends were trimmed by 4 bases and 8 bases, with 7 bases remaining between them. This CDR3 comprises 11 residues. Germline values: CDR1 SNHLY, CDR2 FYNNEI. The CDR3 reads CASSGWSTQYF. The DNA of the CDR3 is TGTGCCAGCAGTGGGTGGAGTACGCAGTATTTT.

The rearrangement uses TRBV6-2 or TRBV6-3 and TRBJ2-2; 8 bases are a match to TRBD2. The germline gives CDR1 MNHEY, CDR2 SVGEGT. The CDR3 runs 17 residues. Losses at the gene ends were 5 bases for V and 1 base for J; bases not matched to a gene: 9. The CDR3 is CASSNPLAGLNTGELFF. The CDR3 coding sequence is TGTGCCAGCAGTAACCCGTTAGCGGGGTTGAACACCGGGGAGCTGTTTTTT.

The CDR3 region is CASSKCRVVADTQYF. The CDR3 DNA is TGTGCCAGCAGCAAATGCCGGGTTGTGGCAGATACGCAGTATTTT. The chain employs TRBV21-1 and TRBJ2-3; the listed D gene, TRBD2, was not tested against the DNA. TRBV21-1 counts as a pseudogene. This CDR3 spans 15 amino acids.

The V and J genes are TRBV6-5 and TRBJ1-1, with D perhaps TRBD1 (6 bases). Trimming cost V 7 bases and J 3 bases, with 12 bases left between them. Germline-derived CDR1 and CDR2 are MNHEY and SVGAGI. CDR3 length equals 13 residues. This CDR3 is CASNRDTHTEAFF. The CDR3, as DNA: TGTGCCAGCAACCGGGACACGCACACTGAAGCTTTCTTT.

This clone was recorded once. This rearrangement joins TRBV18 to TRBJ1-5, with D unclear. CDR1 KGHSH and CDR2 LQKENI come from the germline V gene. The CDR3 is 14 residues long. V was cut by 2 bases and J by 6 bases, with 11 bases left in between. The CDR3 nucleotides read TGTGCCAGCTCACCAGTAAAGGGTTTTCAGCCCCAGCATTTT. The encoded protein is CASSPVKGFQPQHF.

The chain employs TRBV6-5 and TRBJ2-3; unclear D gene. CDR1 is MNHEY and CDR2 is SVGAGI in the germline V gene. The CDR3 sequence is 13 residues long. V was shortened by 0 bases and J by 6 bases, with 7 bases between the two germline ends. The CDR3 nucleotides read TGTGCCAGCAGTTACTCGAATTCCGATACGCAGTATTTT. This sequence encodes CASSYSNSDTQYF.